This T cell receptor (beta chain) was captured in a study of blood T cell repertoires in COVID-19. Looking at the study overall: There were acute and convalescent COVID-19 samples, and they came from the United States, Italy and Spain. Sources were T cells, B-cell-depleted T cells, or PBMCs; the material itself was cDNA or gDNA.

Source study methods: Using reference gene primer amplification, nucleated cell counts were estimated. Data came from immunoSEQ multiplex PCR; TCRdb stores just in-frame clones and leaves some out. V, J and clone size derive from that table, while D and trimming were established from the DNA sequence. The sample records about 140,000 clones, 65% to 85% being singletons. This clone was detected a few times. There are 13 residues in the CDR3. Germline CDR1 is LGHDT and CDR2 is YNNKEL (reference sequence). Trimming took off 2 bases at V and 2 bases at J, with 5 bases between the two ends. The receptor was derived from a woman aged 60-70 years with acute or convalescent COVID-19. The rearrangement joins TRBV3-1 (or the pseudogene TRBV3-2) to TRBJ2-3; D ambiguous. The source material was peripheral blood. The CDR3 region has the DNA TGTGCCAGCAGCCAACGGTACACAGATACGCAGTATTTT. Its translation: CASSQRYTDTQYF.